These 13 T cell receptor beta chains were sequenced from one sample in a study of T cell repertoires in cytomegalovirus infection. Their antigens remain unidentified. A single record per CDR3 protein comes from TCRdb applying MiXCR to the reads. The sample lists under 850,000 distinct CDR3 sequences, around 35% occurring once. The sample consisted of cultured PBMCs, taken from culture after CMV antigen stimulation. The receptors were gathered from a human donor in good health (CMV status not recorded). Some clones in this sample may be carry-over from other donors' samples.

This clonotype was found a few times. V is TRBV20-1 and J is TRBJ2-5, with TRBD2 identical over 9 bases. V lost 0 bases, J lost 2 bases, and 7 bases stayed unmatched. The CDR3 covers 16 residues. Germline V gene lookup returns CDR1 DFQATT and CDR2 SNEGSKA (reference sequence). This CDR3 reads CSARDQASGKQETQYF. The CDR3 bases are TGCAGTGCTAGAGATCAGGCTAGCGGGAAGCAAGAGACCCAGTACTTC.

The CDR3 is CASSLGTGSEEQYF. DNA of the CDR3: TGTGCCAGCAGCTTAGGGACAGGGTCGGAAGAGCAGTACTTC. The chain couples TRBV7-6 to TRBJ2-7; TRBD1 matches at 8 bases. With 1 base clipped from V and 7 bases from J, the junction kept 6 bases outside the gene matches. The CDR3 runs 14 residues. CDR1 is SGHVS, CDR2 FNYEAQ, per germline.

J is TRBJ2-5 and V is TRBV4-2; D gene unclear. In germline, CDR1 is LGHNA, CDR2 YNFKEQ. Trimming removed 1 base from V and 6 bases from J, with 12 bases in between. There are 14 residues in the CDR3. The CDR3 loop is CASSQVASGKTQYF. CDR3 bases: TGTGCCAGCAGCCAAGTTGCCAGTGGGAAGACCCAGTACTTC.

This clonotype turned up a few times. In DNA form, the CDR3 reads TGTGCCTGGAGGCCGGGGCAGGGTACTGAAGCTTTCTTT. This sequence encodes CAWRPGQGTEAFF. This chain joins TRBV30 and TRBJ1-1; the D gene is possibly TRBD1 (5 bases). The CDR3 runs to 13 residues. CDR1 and CDR2 (germline): GTSNPN, SVGIG (reference sequence). Trimming took 3 bases from V and 5 from J, leaving 13 bases between them.

This sequence joins TRBV20-1 and TRBJ1-6; 7 positions match TRBD1. This CDR3 region has 13 residues. The junction had 5 bases not matched to a gene; V was cut back by 3 bases and J by 9 bases. The germline gives CDR1 DFQATT, CDR2 SNEGSKA (reference sequence). This chain's CDR3 is CSASATGLSPLHF. The CDR3 nucleotides read TGCAGTGCTAGTGCGACAGGGCTTTCACCCCTCCACTTT.

Concerning this clonotype itself: A much more abundant neighbour one base away suggests this may be a read error. The chain links TRBV7-2 to TRBJ1-4, with D possibly being TRBD1 (5 bases). With 4 bases removed from V and 0 bases from J, the gap between germline ends came to 9 bases. CDR3 size: 15 residues. The germline CDR1 and CDR2 sequences are SGHTA and FQGNSA. The CDR3 reads CASSWDGATNEKLFF. The CDR3 nucleotides are TGTGCCAGCAGCTGGGACGGCGCAACTAATGAAAAACTGTTTTTT.

The chain is built from TRBV5-3 and TRBJ2-7; D is possibly TRBD1 or TRBD2 (5 bases each). TRBV5-3 is reported as an ORF; its role is uncertain. Trimming pared 8 bases from V and 2 bases from J, leaving 17 bases between. The CDR3 has 14 residues. For the CDR3, the DNA is TGTGCCAGCAGCCGGGACGGATACACCTACGAGCAGTACTTC. It codes for CASSRDGYTYEQYF.

This clonotype was observed once. The genes are TRBV29-1 and TRBJ1-5; maybe TRBD1 (5 bases). V lost 4 bases to trimming and J lost 4 bases, with 8 bases between them. Germline assignment: CDR1 SQVTM and CDR2 ANQGSEA. This CDR3 contains 12 residues. CDR3 bases: TGCAGCGTTGTAGGGGATAATCAGCCCCAGCATTTT. Residues: CSVVGDNQPQHF.

This clonotype was observed once. V gene TRBV4-1 combines with J gene TRBJ1-4; the D is unclear. This CDR3 comprises 18 residues. V gave up 1 base and J gave up 0 bases, with 15 bases separating them. CDR1 is MGHRA, CDR2 YSYEKL, per germline. The CDR3 sequence is CASSQAEVLPATNEKLFF. In DNA, the CDR3 is TGCGCCAGCAGCCAAGCCGAGGTACTCCCCGCAACTAATGAAAAACTGTTTTTT.

This clonotype was seen repeatedly, ten times or more. The chain has TRBV7-2 and TRBJ2-7; TRBD1 agrees at 10 bases. The CDR3 contains 15 residues. Germline V CDR1 and CDR2: SGHTA, FQGNSA. J was trimmed by 7 bases and V by 5 bases; bases with no gene match: 11. In nucleotides, the CDR3 is TGTGCCAGCAGCCCAACGACAGGGGGCGGCTGGGAGCAGTACTTC. Translated, it gives CASSPTTGGGWEQYF.

The CDR3 region is CASSLTAGGNYEQYF. CDR3 coding DNA: TGTGCCAGCAGCCTGACGGCGGGAGGGAACTACGAGCAGTACTTC. The chain combines TRBV6-5 with TRBJ2-7, with TRBD2 identical over 9 bases. V shed 6 bases, J shed 3 bases, and the junction held 9 bases outside the gene matches. The germline CDR1 and CDR2 sequences are MNHEY and SVGAGI. This CDR3 has 15 amino acids.

V gene TRBV12-5 combines with J gene TRBJ2-3; 10 bases fit TRBD2. V trimming: 8 bases; J trimming: 2 bases; junction bases outside the gene matches: 4. This CDR3 is 14 amino acids long. Germline loops: CDR1 LGHNT, CDR2 FRNRAP. DNA of the CDR3: TGTGCTAGTAACAGCGGGAGGGTCACAGATACGCAGTATTTT. Amino acid sequence: CASNSGRVTDTQYF.

The chain combines TRBV7-9 with TRBJ2-1; the D gene is possibly TRBD1 (5 bases). The CDR3 is 15 residues long. The V gene's germline CDR1 is SEHNR and CDR2 FQNEAQ (reference sequence). Between the trimmed V and J ends, which lost 4 bases and 5 bases, there was a span of 15 bases. CDR3 bases: TGTGCCAGCAGCTACCCAGGGCCAACCAACAATGAGCAGTTCTTC. This sequence encodes CASSYPGPTNNEQFF. Based on the CDR3 plus reference TRBV7-9 and TRBJ2-1, the full variable domain is DTGVSQNPRHKITKRGQNVTFRCDPISEHNRLYWYRQTLGQGPEFLTYFQNEAQLEKSRLLSDRFSAERPKGSFSTLEIQRTEQGDSAMYLCASSYPGPTNNEQFFGPGTRLTVL.